The 5 T cell receptor beta chains in this list originate from one sample, sequenced in a study of CD8+ T cells in alopecia areata. cDNA reverse transcribed from extracted RNA served as the sequencing template. Sequencing was performed with immunoSEQ multiplex PCR; in TCRdb, only in-frame clones are kept and a portion is missing. Of some 110,000 clones listed, roughly 69% are singletons. Material for sequencing was CD4+ T cells sorted from blood. Receptor source: a human donor in good health.

The chain is built from TRBV9 and TRBJ2-2; TRBD2 aligns across 11 bases. V lost 4 bases, J lost 1 base, and 3 bases stayed unmatched. Germline assignment: CDR1 SGDLS and CDR2 YYNGEE. There are 16 residues in the CDR3. CDR3 amino acids: CASSYGLAGNTGELFF. DNA of the CDR3: TGTGCCAGCAGCTATGGACTAGCGGGGAACACCGGGGAGCTGTTTTTT.

This clone came up a few times. V gene TRBV5-4 combines with J gene TRBJ2-1; 8 positions agree with TRBD2. The CDR3 length is 15 residues. CDR1 and CDR2 (germline): SGHNT, YYREEE (reference sequence). V lost 7 bases and J lost 9; bases outside the gene matches: 15. Here the CDR3 reads CASLPPGLVEGEQFF. In nucleotides, the CDR3 is TGTGCCAGCTTGCCACCGGGACTAGTGGAAGGTGAGCAGTTCTTC.

V and J are TRBV28 and TRBJ2-1; the match to TRBD2 covers 13 bases. The CDR3 covers 17 residues. Unmatched junction bases numbered 11, after V lost 5 bases and J lost 7 bases. The germline V gene encodes CDR1 MDHEN and CDR2 SYDVKM. In DNA form, the CDR3 reads TGTGCCAGCAGTCCGGGACTAGCGGGACCCGGAGGGAATGAGCAGTTCTTC. Protein product: CASSPGLAGPGGNEQFF.

This clone was seen once. J is TRBJ2-3 and V is TRBV6-5, with 8 bases identical to TRBD2. CDR3 length: 15 residues. Trimming took 2 bases from V and 2 from J; bases not matched to a gene: 3. Germline CDR1 reads MNHEY; CDR2 reads SVGAGI. The CDR3 region is CASSYGGGTTDTQYF. Written as DNA, the CDR3 is TGTGCCAGCAGTTACGGCGGGGGGACCACAGATACGCAGTATTTT.

The J gene is TRBJ2-1, the V gene TRBV15; 8 nucleotides line up with TRBD2. There are 14 residues in the CDR3. V was pared by 3 bases and J by 7 bases, with 5 bases of the junction left unmatched. Germline-derived CDR1 and CDR2 are LNHNV and YYDKDF (reference sequence). The CDR3 nucleotides read TGTGCCACCAGCAGGGGCGCGGGGGGTAATGAGCAGTTCTTC. Amino acids: CATSRGAGGNEQFF.